These T cell receptor beta chains were read from a single sample in a study of blood T cell repertoires in COVID-19. Libraries were prepared by immunoSEQ multiplex PCR; TCRdb keeps only in-frame clonotypes and omits some of them. The repertoire holds roughly 280,000 clones, with about 86% as singletons. The sample consisted of peripheral blood. The receptors were sampled from a man between 18 and 29 years old with active or convalescent COVID-19. Each CDR3 is given with its conserved first and last residue. The order of the fields is V gene, D gene, clone size, J gene, CDR3 protein, CDR3 DNA. A D gene is named only where the DNA matches it firmly. Clone size is given for some rows only: seen once, a few or many times, or a class if the clone is expanded.

TRBV6-5	TRBD1	-	TRBJ1-6	CASSYGQGAPLHF	TGTGCCAGCAGTTACGGACAGGGAGCACCCCTCCACTTT
TRBV6-1	-	-	TRBJ2-7	CASSEGAPYEQYF	TGTGCCAGCAGTGAAGGAGCCCCCTACGAGCAGTACTTC
TRBV7-3	-	-	TRBJ2-2	CASSLNSGGELFF	TGTGCCAGCAGCTTAAACTCGGGAGGGGAGCTGTTTTTT
TRBV21-1	-	-	TRBJ2-5	CASSKVTPLVFQETQYF	TGTGCCAGCAGCAAAGTTACTCCCTTGGTGTTCCAAGAGACCCAGTACTTC
TRBV10-3	-	once	TRBJ1-5	CAIGGRENQPQHF	TGTGCCATCGGCGGACGGGAAAATCAGCCCCAGCATTTT
TRBV2	-	-	TRBJ1-4	CASRGVRGRSEKLFF	TGTGCCAGCAGAGGCGTCAGGGGTAGGAGTGAAAAACTGTTTTTT
TRBV2	-	-	TRBJ1-6	CASSEAQGGSPLHF	TGTGCCAGCAGTGAAGCACAGGGTGGTTCACCCCTCCACTTT
TRBV4-1	-	-	TRBJ2-7	CASSQDVNTNYEQYF	TGCGCCAGCAGCCAAGATGTAAACACCAACTACGAGCAGTACTTC
TRBV24-1	TRBD1	-	TRBJ1-4	CATSDLSDRDHEKLFF	TGTGCCACCAGTGATTTGTCGGACAGGGATCATGAAAAACTGTTTTTT
TRBV5-1	-	-	TRBJ1-1	CASTPGKGTTEAFF	TGCGCCAGCACCCCGGGGAAGGGAACCACTGAAGCTTTCTTT
TRBV30	-	-	TRBJ1-5	CAWSAPGGSNQPQHF	TGTGCCTGGAGTGCCCCGGGTGGTAGCAATCAGCCCCAGCATTTT
TRBV7-9	TRBD2	few	TRBJ2-1	CASSFGTSEYNEQFF	TGTGCCAGCAGCTTCGGGACTAGTGAATACAATGAGCAGTTCTTC
TRBV3-1/TRBV3-2	-	few	TRBJ2-6	CASSQEGPFSSGANVLTF	TGTGCCAGCAGCCAAGAGGGGCCCTTCAGCTCTGGGGCCAACGTCCTGACTTTC
TRBV2	-	-	TRBJ2-1	CASRGDGGAYNEQFF	TGTGCCAGCAGAGGGGACGGAGGGGCCTACAATGAGCAGTTCTTC
TRBV24-1	-	-	TRBJ2-5	CAARRRAEETQYF	TGTGCCGCTCGACGTCGAGCGGAAGAGACCCAGTACTTC
TRBV5-5	TRBD1	-	TRBJ1-2	CASSLQPMGQGAGYTF	TGTGCCAGCAGCTTGCAACCGATGGGACAGGGGGCGGGCTACACCTTC
TRBV7-9	TRBD1	few	TRBJ2-1	CASSWGQGDEDEQFF	TGTGCCAGCAGCTGGGGCCAGGGGGATGAGGATGAGCAGTTCTTC
TRBV6-2/TRBV6-3	-	-	TRBJ1-5	CASSYLQFSNQPQHF	TGTGCCAGCAGTTACTTACAGTTCAGCAATCAGCCCCAGCATTTT
TRBV5-5	TRBD1	-	TRBJ1-3	CASSLEGTGGNTIYF	TGTGCCAGCAGCTTGGAAGGGACAGGTGGAAACACCATATATTTT
TRBV7-9	TRBD1	-	TRBJ2-1	CASRPLNRGDEQFF	TGTGCCAGCAGACCGTTAAACAGGGGGGACGAGCAGTTCTTC
TRBV15	-	-	TRBJ2-7	CATSRDQNYEQYF	TGTGCCACCAGCAGAGACCAGAACTACGAGCAGTACTTC
TRBV28	-	-	TRBJ1-1	CASSETGNMNTEAFF	TGTGCCAGCAGTGAGACAGGAAACATGAACACTGAAGCTTTCTTT
TRBV6-2/TRBV6-3	-	-	TRBJ2-1	CASSGYRSSYNEQFF	TGTGCCAGCAGTGGGTATAGGAGCTCCTACAATGAGCAGTTCTTC
TRBV15	TRBD2	-	TRBJ2-3	CATSRSGELTDTQYF	TGTGCCACCAGCAGAAGCGGGGAACTCACAGATACGCAGTATTTT
TRBV5-8	-	-	TRBJ2-1	CASSLWPDEQFF	TGTGCCAGCAGCTTGTGGCCCGATGAGCAGTTCTTC
TRBV19	-	-	TRBJ1-1	CASRTGLEAFF	TGTGCCAGTAGAACAGGTTTAGAAGCTTTCTTT
TRBV29-1	TRBD1	-	TRBJ1-1	CSVFTALTGVHTEAFF	TGCAGCGTTTTCACGGCGCTGACAGGGGTCCACACTGAAGCTTTCTTT
TRBV5-4	TRBD2	-	TRBJ2-3	CASSWGTSGREADTQYF	TGTGCCAGCAGCTGGGGGACTAGCGGGAGGGAAGCGGATACGCAGTATTTT
TRBV18	TRBD1	-	TRBJ2-6	CASSQDRAGANVLTF	TGTGCCAGCTCACAGGACAGGGCAGGGGCCAACGTCCTGACTTTC
TRBV15	-	once	TRBJ2-7	CATSRDRDSYEQYF	TGTGCCACCAGCAGAGACCGGGACTCCTACGAGCAGTACTTC
TRBV9	-	-	TRBJ2-7	CASSVSGLREQYF	TGTGCCAGCAGCGTCTCAGGGCTTCGGGAGCAGTACTTC
TRBV18	-	-	TRBJ2-7	CASSPSQGYEQYF	TGTGCCAGCTCACCATCACAGGGCTACGAGCAGTACTTC
TRBV28	-	-	TRBJ2-5	CASSFTILAAQETQYF	TGTGCCAGCAGTTTTACGATCCTAGCAGCCCAAGAGACCCAGTACTTC
TRBV2	-	-	TRBJ2-7	CASSEASSYEQYF	TGTGCCAGCAGTGAAGCCAGCTCCTACGAGCAGTACTTC
TRBV5-4	TRBD1	-	TRBJ2-7	CASSLQTGAYEQYF	TGTGCCAGCAGCCTACAGACAGGGGCCTACGAGCAGTACTTC
TRBV27	-	-	TRBJ2-1	CASSFGYFDYNEQFF	TGTGCCAGCAGTTTCGGGTATTTTGATTACAATGAGCAGTTCTTC
TRBV5-1	TRBD2	once	TRBJ2-5	CASSLAGTSGVPLETQYF	TGCGCCAGCAGCCTGGCCGGGACTAGCGGGGTACCGCTCGAGACCCAGTACTTC
TRBV28	-	once	TRBJ1-2	CATEYYGYTF	TGTGCCACCGAGTACTATGGCTACACCTTC
TRBV19	-	-	TRBJ1-3	CASIGEEGPKTLRTIYF	TGTGCCAGTATAGGGGAAGAAGGGCCGAAGACCCTGAGGACCATATATTTT
TRBV9	TRBD1	-	TRBJ1-1	CASSGQGGNTEAFF	TGTGCCAGCAGCGGACAGGGTGGGAACACTGAAGCTTTCTTT